Listed below are T cell receptor beta chains from one sample, sequenced in a study of T cell repertoires in cytomegalovirus infection. One entry per CDR3 protein results from TCRdb running MiXCR on the reads. The data hold fewer than 550,000 distinct CDR3 sequences, with approximately 16% observed a single time. Sequencing input: CD8+ T cells from PBMCs. These receptors were taken from a human donor in good health (CMV status not recorded). Some clones in this sample may be carry-over from other donors' samples. The CDR3 runs from the conserved cysteine through the conserved F or W. The D gene is left open where the match is weak. Clone size appears in some rows only: once, few, many, or a class for an expanded clone.

>-|TRBV6-5|TRBJ2-7|-
CASSYGGGAGEQYF
TGTGCCAGCAGTTACGGAGGGGGGGCGGGTGAGCAGTACTTC
>-|TRBV7-9|TRBJ2-7|once
CASSRNWEEYEQYF
TGTGCCAGCAGCCGGAACTGGGAGGAATACGAGCAGTACTTC
>TRBD2|TRBV6-5|TRBJ2-6|-
CASSYSGYPTSESSGANVLTF
TGTGCCAGCAGTTACTCCGGGTACCCGACTAGCGAGAGCTCTGGGGCCAACGTCCTGACTTTC
>TRBD1|TRBV9|TRBJ1-2|many
CASSATGFEVYGYTF
TGTGCCAGCAGCGCGACAGGGTTTGAGGTCTATGGCTACACCTTC
>TRBD1|TRBV12-3/TRBV12-4|TRBJ2-1|many
CASRKGGQGSYNEQFF
TGTGCCAGCAGGAAGGGGGGACAGGGATCATACAATGAGCAGTTCTTC
>-|TRBV10-3|TRBJ2-7|-
CAISDHFVGTQQKRYEQYF
TGTGCCATCAGTGATCACTTTGTGGGGACACAACAAAAAAGATACGAGCAGTACTTC
>-|TRBV7-3|TRBJ2-5|-
CASSSGDGGYQETQYF
TGTGCCAGCAGCTCAGGGGATGGGGGGTACCAAGAGACCCAGTACTTC
>-|TRBV7-8|TRBJ1-3|many
CASSLGREGLGNTIYF
TGTGCCAGCAGCTTAGGCAGGGAAGGGCTCGGAAACACCATATATTTT
>-|TRBV2|TRBJ2-2|-
CASSEPRTANTGELFF
TGTGCCAGCAGTGAACCTAGGACGGCGAACACCGGGGAGCTGTTTTTT
>TRBD1|TRBV12-3/TRBV12-4|TRBJ1-5|few
CASRVPGTVGYQPQHF
TGTGCCAGCCGAGTCCCCGGGACAGTAGGGTATCAGCCCCAGCATTTT
>-|TRBV6-1|TRBJ1-2|-
CASSERRLAARGVYTF
TGTGCCAGCAGTGAAAGGAGGCTGGCCGCCCGGGGTGTCTACACCTTC
>TRBD2|TRBV5-1|TRBJ2-5|few
CASSPGTTEVETQYF
TGCGCCAGCAGCCCCGGGACTACAGAGGTGGAGACCCAGTACTTC
>-|TRBV11-2|TRBJ2-7|many
CASSIAKGHEQYF
TGTGCCAGCAGCATAGCAAAGGGCCACGAGCAGTACTTC
>-|TRBV27|TRBJ2-7|many
CASSAAIGGSSYEQYF
TGTGCCAGCAGTGCCGCCATTGGCGGGTCCTCCTACGAGCAGTACTTC
>TRBD1|TRBV3-1|TRBJ1-4|-
CARSQLDRESTNEKLFF
TGTGCCAGAAGCCAATTGGACAGGGAGTCAACTAATGAAAAACTGTTTTTT
>TRBD2|TRBV6-1|TRBJ2-7|many
CASRGSLHPRDYYEQYF
TGTGCCAGCCGAGGGTCTCTCCACCCCAGGGACTACTACGAGCAGTACTTC
>-|TRBV12-3/TRBV12-4|TRBJ1-3|once
CASGGGGNTIYF
TGTGCCAGCGGGGGGGGTGGAAACACCATATATTTT
>-|TRBV27|TRBJ2-7|-
CASSLGRRNEQYF
TGTGCCAGCAGTTTGGGGAGGAGGAACGAGCAGTACTTC
>TRBD1|TRBV4-1|TRBJ1-1|many
CASSQDNRGTEAFF
TGCGCCAGCAGCCAAGATAACAGGGGCACTGAAGCTTTCTTT
>-|TRBV29-1|TRBJ2-7|few
CSVGRAYEQYF
TGCAGCGTTGGCAGGGCCTACGAGCAGTACTTC
>-|TRBV5-5|TRBJ1-3|few
CASSLVPAGNTIYF
TGTGCCAGCAGCTTGGTGCCAGCCGGAAACACCATATATTTT
>-|TRBV11-2|TRBJ2-7|few
CASSPGPPARYEQYF
TGTGCCAGCAGCCCCGGACCCCCGGCCCGCTACGAGCAGTACTTC
>-|TRBV19|TRBJ1-5|-
CASSMKATNQPQHF
TGTGCCAGTAGTATGAAGGCAACCAATCAGCCCCAGCATTTT
>-|TRBV5-1|TRBJ1-5|few
CASRIHWRGGQPQHF
TGCGCCAGCAGAATCCACTGGAGGGGAGGGCAGCCCCAGCATTTT
>-|TRBV7-9|TRBJ1-3|few
CASSPPRGGGNTIYF
TGTGCCAGCAGCCCTCCCCGGGGAGGTGGAAACACCATATATTTT
>-|TRBV11-2|TRBJ2-2|-
CASSLSSPRGGDTGELFF
TGTGCCAGCAGCTTATCGTCCCCTCGAGGGGGGGACACCGGGGAGCTGTTTTTT
>-|TRBV5-1|TRBJ2-7|many
CASSLEQGYEQYF
TGCGCCAGCAGCTTGGAACAGGGCTACGAGCAGTACTTC
>-|TRBV7-9|TRBJ1-1|many
CASSLASRLRLNTEAFF
TGTGCCAGCAGCTTAGCGTCCAGGCTTCGGCTGAACACTGAAGCTTTCTTT
>TRBD2|TRBV14|TRBJ2-7|few
CASSQDRGSGYEQYF
TGTGCCAGCAGCCAAGATCGCGGGAGTGGGTACGAGCAGTACTTC
>-|TRBV5-6|TRBJ1-2|few
CASSLETGGGYTF
TGTGCCAGCAGCTTGGAAACCGGAGGAGGCTACACCTTC
>TRBD1|TRBV12-3/TRBV12-4|TRBJ2-1|many
CASSGQGEYNEQFF
TGTGCCAGCAGCGGACAGGGGGAGTACAATGAGCAGTTCTTC
>TRBD1|TRBV3-1|TRBJ2-7|few
CASNSRDRPYEQYF
TGTGCCAGCAACTCCCGGGACAGGCCCTATGAGCAGTACTTC
>-|TRBV10-3|TRBJ1-1|many
CAIKRGVGGRQEWNTEAFF
TGTGCCATTAAAAGGGGGGTGGGGGGGCGCCAAGAATGGAACACTGAAGCTTTCTTT
>TRBD1|TRBV5-6|TRBJ1-1|few
CASSFEGADTEAFF
TGTGCCAGCAGCTTTGAGGGGGCGGACACTGAAGCTTTCTTT
>TRBD2|TRBV7-2|TRBJ2-7|many
CASSTGLARYEQYF
TGTGCCAGCAGCACGGGACTAGCGCGTTACGAGCAGTACTTC
>TRBD1|TRBV28|TRBJ2-7|-
CASSPNDRVYEQYF
TGTGCCAGCAGTCCGAACGACAGGGTCTACGAGCAGTACTTC
>TRBD1|TRBV29-1|TRBJ1-1|few
CSAISGQLNTEAFF
TGCAGCGCTATATCGGGACAGCTGAACACTGAAGCTTTCTTT
>-|TRBV28|TRBJ1-6|few
CASSSDREEYNSPLHF
TGTGCCAGCAGTTCGGACCGAGAGGAATATAATTCACCCCTCCACTTT
>TRBD2|TRBV7-8|TRBJ2-1|many
CASSFGLAGGTYNEQFF
TGTGCCAGCAGCTTCGGACTAGCGGGGGGAACCTACAATGAGCAGTTCTTC
>-|TRBV6-6|TRBJ2-2|few
CASSYSTGPSNTGELFF
TGTGCCAGCAGTTACTCAACAGGGCCATCGAACACCGGGGAGCTGTTTTTT
>TRBD2|TRBV11-2|TRBJ2-5|many
CASSQKGLAGGLFQETQYF
TGTGCCAGCAGCCAAAAGGGTTTGGCGGGAGGGCTTTTCCAAGAGACCCAGTACTTC
>-|TRBV24-1|TRBJ1-3|many
CATSDPSHGNTIYF
TGTGCCACCAGTGACCCCTCCCACGGAAACACCATATATTTT